The clone carrying this T cell receptor beta chain was recorded many times. The antigen remains unidentified. The record originates from a study of metastatic and nonmetastatic thyroid tumors. Looking at the study overall: The authors compared repertoires across blood and tumor or nodule tissue from malignant and benign thyroid patients. Study observations and caveats: In blood and tumor, TCR beta diversity was reportedly significantly higher in malignant thyroid tumors than in benign nodules.

No treatment had been given to any patient before thyroid surgery. In the authors' workflow: The distant-metastasis classifier for papillary thyroid cancer was built from CDR3 differences across clinicopathological groups. MiXCR was used by TCRdb to re-call the PCR reads. The authors' filters were not applied to this entry. In the table there are 8,000 to 10,000 clones, roughly a quarter of which are singletons. V lost 4 bases, J lost 9 bases, and 5 bases stayed unmatched. CDR1 LGHDT and CDR2 YNNKEL come from the germline V gene (reference sequence). The CDR3 covers 14 residues. The clonotype comes from a female donor with papillary thyroid cancer or a benign thyroid nodule (not recorded which). Some clones in this sample may be carry-over from other donors' samples. J is TRBJ1-6 and V is TRBV3-1; TRBD1 matches at 8 bases. The sample consisted of tumor tissue. CDR3 coding DNA: TGTGCCAGCAGCCTGACAGGGGAAAGTTCACCCCTCCACTTT. This codes for CASSLTGESSPLHF. The variable domain in full, completed from reference TRBV3-1 and TRBJ1-6, reads DTAVSQTPKYLVTQMGNDKSIKCEQNLGHDTMYWYKQDSKKFLKIMFSYNNKELIINETVPNRFSPKSPDKAHLNLHINSLELGDSAVYFCASSLTGESSPLHFGNGTRLTVT.